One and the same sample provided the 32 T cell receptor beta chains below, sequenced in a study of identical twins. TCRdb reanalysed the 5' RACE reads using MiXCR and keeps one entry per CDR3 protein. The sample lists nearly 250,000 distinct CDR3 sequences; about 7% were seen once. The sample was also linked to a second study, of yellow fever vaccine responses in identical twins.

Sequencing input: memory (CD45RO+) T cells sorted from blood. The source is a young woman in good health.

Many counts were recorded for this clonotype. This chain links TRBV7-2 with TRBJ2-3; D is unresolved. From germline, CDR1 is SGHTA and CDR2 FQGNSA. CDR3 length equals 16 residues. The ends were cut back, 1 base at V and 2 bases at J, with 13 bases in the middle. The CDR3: CASSLGTGSSTDTQYF. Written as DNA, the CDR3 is TGTGCCAGCAGCTTAGGGACCGGGTCTTCCACAGATACGCAGTATTTT.

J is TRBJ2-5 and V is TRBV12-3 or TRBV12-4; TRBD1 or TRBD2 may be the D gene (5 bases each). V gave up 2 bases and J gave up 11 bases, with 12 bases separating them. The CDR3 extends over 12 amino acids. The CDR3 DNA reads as TGTGCCAGCAGTTTAAGGGTGGGGGATCAGTACTTC. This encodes CASSLRVGDQYF.

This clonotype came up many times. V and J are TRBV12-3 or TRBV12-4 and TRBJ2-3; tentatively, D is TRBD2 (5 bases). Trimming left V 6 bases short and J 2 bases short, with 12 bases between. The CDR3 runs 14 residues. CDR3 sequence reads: CASSAGVDTDTQYF. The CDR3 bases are TGTGCCAGCAGCGCCGGGGTGGACACAGATACGCAGTATTTT.

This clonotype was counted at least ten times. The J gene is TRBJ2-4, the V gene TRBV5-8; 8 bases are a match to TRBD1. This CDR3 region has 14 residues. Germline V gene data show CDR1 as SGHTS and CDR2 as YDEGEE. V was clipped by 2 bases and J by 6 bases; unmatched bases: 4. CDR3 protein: CASSFRGPGNIQYF. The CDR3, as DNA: TGTGCCAGCAGCTTCAGGGGGCCGGGAAACATTCAGTACTTC.

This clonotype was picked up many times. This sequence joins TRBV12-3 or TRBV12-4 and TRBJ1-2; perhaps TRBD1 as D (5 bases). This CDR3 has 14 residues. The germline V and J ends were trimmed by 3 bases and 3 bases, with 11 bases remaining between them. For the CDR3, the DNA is TGTGCCAGCAGTTTGATACGGGGGTACTATGGCTACACCTTC. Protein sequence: CASSLIRGYYGYTF.

The CDR3 is CASSPRTESYEQYV. CDR3 coding DNA: TGTGCCAGCAGTCCCAGGACGGAATCCTACGAGCAGTACGTC. J is TRBJ2-7 and V is TRBV27; D is undetermined. The ends were cut back, 5 bases at V and 1 base at J, with 12 bases in the middle. Germline V gives CDR1 MNHEY, CDR2 SMNVEV (reference sequence). This CDR3 has 14 residues.

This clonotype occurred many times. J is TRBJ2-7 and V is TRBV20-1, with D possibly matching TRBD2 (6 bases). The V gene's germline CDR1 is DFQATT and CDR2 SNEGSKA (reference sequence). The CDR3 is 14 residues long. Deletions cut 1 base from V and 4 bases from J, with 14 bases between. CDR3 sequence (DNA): TGCAGTGCTAGAGGGTTGCGGGACGAGTACGAGCAGTACTTC. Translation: CSARGLRDEYEQYF.

CDR3 protein: CASSLDRTGKDYEQYF. The CDR3 nucleotides are TGTGCCAGCAGCTTAGATCGGACAGGGAAGGACTACGAGCAGTACTTC. The chain employs TRBV5-8 and TRBJ2-7; 8 nucleotides line up with TRBD1. This CDR3 is 16 amino acids long. From germline, CDR1 is SGHTS and CDR2 YDEGEE. Trimming removed 2 bases from V and 3 bases from J; junction bases left unmatched: 10.

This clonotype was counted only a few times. The DNA of the CDR3 is TGTGCCATCAGTGAGATCAATGAGCAGTTCTTC. This gives the protein CAISEINEQFF. The genes are TRBV10-3 and TRBJ2-1; D is unclear. Germline values: CDR1 ENHRY, CDR2 SYGVKD. CDR3 length equals 11 residues. The V gene lost 2 bases and the J gene lost 6 bases, with 2 bases spanning the gap.

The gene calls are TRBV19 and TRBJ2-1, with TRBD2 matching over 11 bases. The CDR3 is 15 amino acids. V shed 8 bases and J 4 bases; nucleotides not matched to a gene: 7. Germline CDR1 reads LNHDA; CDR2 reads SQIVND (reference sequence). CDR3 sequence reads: CASVSGTSGYNEQFF. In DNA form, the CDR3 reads TGTGCCAGTGTCTCCGGGACTAGCGGTTACAATGAGCAGTTCTTC.

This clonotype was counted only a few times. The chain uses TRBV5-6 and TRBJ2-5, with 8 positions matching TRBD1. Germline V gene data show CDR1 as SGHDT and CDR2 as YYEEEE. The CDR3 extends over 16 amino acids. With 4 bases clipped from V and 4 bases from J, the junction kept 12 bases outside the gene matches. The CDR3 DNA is TGTGCCAGCAGCGCGCAGGGGGCCCTAAAAGCAGAGACCCAGTACTTC. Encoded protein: CASSAQGALKAETQYF.

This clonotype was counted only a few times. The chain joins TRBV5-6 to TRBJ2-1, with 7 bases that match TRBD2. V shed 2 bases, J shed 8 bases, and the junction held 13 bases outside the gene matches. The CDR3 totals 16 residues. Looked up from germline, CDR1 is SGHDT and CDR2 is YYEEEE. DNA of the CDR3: TGTGCCAGCAGCTTCCGGAGGGAGGGCAATGTCTATGAGCAGTTCTTC. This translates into CASSFRREGNVYEQFF.

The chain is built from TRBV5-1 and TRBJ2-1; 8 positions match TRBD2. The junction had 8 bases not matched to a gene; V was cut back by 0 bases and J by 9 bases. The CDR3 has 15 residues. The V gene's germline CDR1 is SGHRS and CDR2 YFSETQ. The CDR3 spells CASSLEGSGVSEQFF. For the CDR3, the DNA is TGCGCCAGCAGCTTGGAGGGTAGCGGGGTCTCTGAGCAGTTCTTC.

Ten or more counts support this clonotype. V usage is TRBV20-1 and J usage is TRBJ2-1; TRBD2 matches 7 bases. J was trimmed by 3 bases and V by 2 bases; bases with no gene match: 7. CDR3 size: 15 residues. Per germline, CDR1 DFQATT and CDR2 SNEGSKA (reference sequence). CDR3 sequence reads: CSARQDTSDYNEQFF. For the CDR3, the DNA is TGCAGTGCTAGACAAGATACTAGCGACTACAATGAGCAGTTCTTC.

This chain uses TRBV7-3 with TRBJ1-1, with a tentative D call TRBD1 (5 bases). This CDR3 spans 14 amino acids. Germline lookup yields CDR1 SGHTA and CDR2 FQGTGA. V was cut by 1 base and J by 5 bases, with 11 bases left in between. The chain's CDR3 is CASSLSGGRTEAFF. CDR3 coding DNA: TGTGCCAGCAGCTTAAGCGGGGGGAGGACTGAAGCTTTCTTT.

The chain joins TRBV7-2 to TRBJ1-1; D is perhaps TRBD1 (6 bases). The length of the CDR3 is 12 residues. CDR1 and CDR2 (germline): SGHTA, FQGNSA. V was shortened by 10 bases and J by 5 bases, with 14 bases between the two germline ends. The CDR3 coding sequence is TGTGCCAAGGAACGAACAGGGACTGAAGCTTTCTTT. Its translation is CAKERTGTEAFF.

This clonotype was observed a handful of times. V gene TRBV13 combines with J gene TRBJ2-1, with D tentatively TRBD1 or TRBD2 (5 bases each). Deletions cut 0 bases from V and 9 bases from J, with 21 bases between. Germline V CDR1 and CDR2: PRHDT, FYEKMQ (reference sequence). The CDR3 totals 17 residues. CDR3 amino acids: CASSLGSGPMNWGEQFF. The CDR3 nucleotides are TGTGCCAGCAGCTTAGGCTCGGGACCCATGAACTGGGGTGAGCAGTTCTTC.

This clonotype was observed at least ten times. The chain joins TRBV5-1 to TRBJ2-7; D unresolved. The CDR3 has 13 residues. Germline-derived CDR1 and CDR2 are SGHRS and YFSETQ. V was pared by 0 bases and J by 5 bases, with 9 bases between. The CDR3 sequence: CASSLELAHEQYF. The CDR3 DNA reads TGCGCCAGCAGCTTGGAGTTAGCCCACGAGCAGTACTTC.

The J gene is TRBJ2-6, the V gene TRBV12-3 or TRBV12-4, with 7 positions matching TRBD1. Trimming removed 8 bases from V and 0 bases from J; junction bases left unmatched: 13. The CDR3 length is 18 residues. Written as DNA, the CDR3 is TGTGCCAGCGCCCGACGAGGGACAGAAAGCTCTGGGGCCAACGTCCTGACTTTC. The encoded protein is CASARRGTESSGANVLTF.

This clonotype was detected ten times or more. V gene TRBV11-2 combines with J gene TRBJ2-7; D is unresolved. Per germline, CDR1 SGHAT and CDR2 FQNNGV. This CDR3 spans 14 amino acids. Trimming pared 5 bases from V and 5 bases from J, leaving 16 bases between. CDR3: CASSLSQGRHEQYF. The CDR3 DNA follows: TGTGCCAGCAGCCTAAGCCAAGGGCGCCACGAGCAGTACTTC.

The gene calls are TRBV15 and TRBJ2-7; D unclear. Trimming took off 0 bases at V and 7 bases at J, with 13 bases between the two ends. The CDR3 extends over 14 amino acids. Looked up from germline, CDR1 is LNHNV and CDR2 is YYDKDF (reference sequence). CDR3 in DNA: TGTGCCACCAGCAGAGATTCGGGTTCGCGGGAGCAGTACGTC. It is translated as CATSRDSGSREQYV.

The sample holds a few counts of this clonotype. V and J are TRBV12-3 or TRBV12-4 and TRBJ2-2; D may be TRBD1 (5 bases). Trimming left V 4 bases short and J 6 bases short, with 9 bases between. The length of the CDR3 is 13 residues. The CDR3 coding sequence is TGTGCCAGCAGTTCCAGGGTTCCCGGGGAGCTGTTTTTT. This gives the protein CASSSRVPGELFF.

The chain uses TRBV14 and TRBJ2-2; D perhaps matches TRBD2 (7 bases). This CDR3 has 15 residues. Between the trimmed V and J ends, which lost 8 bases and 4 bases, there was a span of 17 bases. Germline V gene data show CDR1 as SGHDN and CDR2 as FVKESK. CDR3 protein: CASGGGDSGTGELFF. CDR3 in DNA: TGTGCCAGCGGCGGGGGCGACTCTGGCACCGGGGAGCTGTTTTTT.

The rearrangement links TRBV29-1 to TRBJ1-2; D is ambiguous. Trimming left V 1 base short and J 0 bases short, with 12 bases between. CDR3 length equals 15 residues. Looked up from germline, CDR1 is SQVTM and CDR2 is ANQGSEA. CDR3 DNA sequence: TGCAGCGTTGAAGGGTTGGGAACAGCTAACTATGGCTACACCTTC. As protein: CSVEGLGTANYGYTF.

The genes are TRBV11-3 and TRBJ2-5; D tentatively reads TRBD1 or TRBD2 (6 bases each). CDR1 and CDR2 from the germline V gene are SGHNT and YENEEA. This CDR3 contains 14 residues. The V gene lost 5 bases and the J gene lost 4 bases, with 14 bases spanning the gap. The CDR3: CASSTSRGGETQYF. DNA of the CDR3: TGTGCCAGCAGCACCTCCAGGGGAGGAGAGACCCAGTACTTC.

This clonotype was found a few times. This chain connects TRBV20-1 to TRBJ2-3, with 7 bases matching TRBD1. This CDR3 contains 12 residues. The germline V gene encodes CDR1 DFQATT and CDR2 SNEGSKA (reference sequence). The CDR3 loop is CSGTDLTDTQYF. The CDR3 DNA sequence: TGCAGCGGGACAGACCTCACAGATACGCAGTATTTT.

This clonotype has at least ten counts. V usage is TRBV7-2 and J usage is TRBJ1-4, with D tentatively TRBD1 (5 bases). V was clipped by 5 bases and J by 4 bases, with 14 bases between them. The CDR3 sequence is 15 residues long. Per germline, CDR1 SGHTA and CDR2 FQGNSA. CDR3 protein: CASSAFRDGNEKLFF. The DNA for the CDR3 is TGTGCCAGCAGCGCTTTCCGGGACGGTAATGAAAAACTGTTTTTT.

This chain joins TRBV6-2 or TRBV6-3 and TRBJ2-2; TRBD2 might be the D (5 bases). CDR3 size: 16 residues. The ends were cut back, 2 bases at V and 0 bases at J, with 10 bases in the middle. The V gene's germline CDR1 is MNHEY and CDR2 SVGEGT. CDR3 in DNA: TGTGCCAGCAGTTACGAGGGTGGGGCGAACACCGGGGAGCTGTTTTTT. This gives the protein CASSYEGGANTGELFF.

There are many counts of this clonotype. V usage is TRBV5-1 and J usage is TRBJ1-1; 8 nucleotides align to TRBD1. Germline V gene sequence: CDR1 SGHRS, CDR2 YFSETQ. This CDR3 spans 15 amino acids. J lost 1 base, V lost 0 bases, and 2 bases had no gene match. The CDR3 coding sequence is TGCGCCAGCAGCTTGGCCGGGACAGGGAACACTGAAGCTTTCTTT. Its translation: CASSLAGTGNTEAFF.

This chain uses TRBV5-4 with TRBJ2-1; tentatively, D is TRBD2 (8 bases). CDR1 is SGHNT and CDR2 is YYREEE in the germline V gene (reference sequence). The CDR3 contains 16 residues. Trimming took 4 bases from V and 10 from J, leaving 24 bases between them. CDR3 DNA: TGTGCCAGCAGCACGGGAGGGGGCGCTAGCGTACGCGAGCAGTTCTTC. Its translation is CASSTGGGASVREQFF. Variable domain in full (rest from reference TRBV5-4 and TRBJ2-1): ETGVTQSPTHLIKTRGQQVTLRCSSQSGHNTVSWYQQALGQGPQFIFQYYREEENGRGNFPPRFSGLQFPNYSSELNVNALELDDSALYLCASSTGGGASVREQFFGPGTRLTVL.

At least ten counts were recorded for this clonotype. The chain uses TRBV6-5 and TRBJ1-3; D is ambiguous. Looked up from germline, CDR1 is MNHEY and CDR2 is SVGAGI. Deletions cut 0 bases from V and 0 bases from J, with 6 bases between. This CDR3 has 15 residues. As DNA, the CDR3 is TGTGCCAGCAGTTACTCGAGATTCTCTGGAAACACCATATATTTT. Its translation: CASSYSRFSGNTIYF.

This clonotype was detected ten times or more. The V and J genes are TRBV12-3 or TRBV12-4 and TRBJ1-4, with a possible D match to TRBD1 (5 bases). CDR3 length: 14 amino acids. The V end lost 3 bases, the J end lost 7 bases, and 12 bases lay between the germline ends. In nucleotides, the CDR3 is TGTGCCAGCAGTTTGGTGCAGGGAGGTGAAAAACTGTTTTTT. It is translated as CASSLVQGGEKLFF.